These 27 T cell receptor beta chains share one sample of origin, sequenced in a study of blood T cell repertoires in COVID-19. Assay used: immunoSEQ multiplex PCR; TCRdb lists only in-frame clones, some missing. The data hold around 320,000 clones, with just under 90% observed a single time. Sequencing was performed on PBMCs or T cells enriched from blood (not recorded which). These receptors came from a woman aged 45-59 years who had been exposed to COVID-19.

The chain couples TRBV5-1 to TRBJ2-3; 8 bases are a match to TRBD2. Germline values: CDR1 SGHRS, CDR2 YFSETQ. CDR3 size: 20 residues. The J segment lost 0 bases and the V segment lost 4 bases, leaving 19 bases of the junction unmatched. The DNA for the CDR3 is TGCGCCAGCAGCCACCCCCGAGGGGTAGCGGGGAAGGTTAGCACAGATACGCAGTATTTT. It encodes CASSHPRGVAGKVSTDTQYF. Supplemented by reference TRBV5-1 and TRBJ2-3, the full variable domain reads KAGVTQTPRYLIKTRGQQVTLSCSPISGHRSVSWYQQTPGQGLQFLFEYFSETQRNKGNFPGRFSGRQFSNSRSEMNVSTLELGDSALYLCASSHPRGVAGKVSTDTQYFGPGTRLTVL.

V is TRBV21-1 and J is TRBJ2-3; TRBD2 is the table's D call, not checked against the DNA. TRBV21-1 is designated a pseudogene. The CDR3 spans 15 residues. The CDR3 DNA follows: TGTGCCAGCAGCAAACGGGGGGACTCCACAGATACGCAGTATTTT. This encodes CASSKRGDSTDTQYF.

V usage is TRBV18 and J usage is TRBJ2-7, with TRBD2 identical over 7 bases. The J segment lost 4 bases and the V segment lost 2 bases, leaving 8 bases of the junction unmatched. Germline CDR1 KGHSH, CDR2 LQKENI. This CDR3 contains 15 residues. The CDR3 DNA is TGTGCCAGCTCACCAGGGTTAGGGAGGGTGTACGAGCAGTACTTC. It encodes CASSPGLGRVYEQYF.

The DNA for the CDR3 is TGTGCCAGCAGTTACTCCGGGGGGCGCAGGGGTCAGCCCCAGCATTTT. This translates into CASSYSGGRRGQPQHF. The J gene is TRBJ1-5, the V gene TRBV6-2 or TRBV6-3; a weak D match, TRBD1 (6 bases). The ends were cut back, 0 bases at V and 6 bases at J, with 15 bases in the middle. Germline values: CDR1 MNHEY, CDR2 SVGEGT. CDR3 size: 16 residues.

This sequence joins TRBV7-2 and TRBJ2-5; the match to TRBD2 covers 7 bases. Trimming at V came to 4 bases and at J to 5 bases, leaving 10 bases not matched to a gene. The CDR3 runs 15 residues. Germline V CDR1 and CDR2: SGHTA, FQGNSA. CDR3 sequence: CASSYTPAGSETQYF. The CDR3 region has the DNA TGTGCCAGCAGCTACACTCCAGCGGGGAGTGAGACCCAGTACTTC.

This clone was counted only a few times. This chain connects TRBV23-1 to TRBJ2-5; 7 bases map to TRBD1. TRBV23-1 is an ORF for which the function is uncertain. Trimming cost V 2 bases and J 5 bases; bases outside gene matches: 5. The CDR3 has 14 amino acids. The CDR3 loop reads CASSQGTVGETQYF. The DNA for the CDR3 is TGCGCCAGCAGTCAAGGGACAGTCGGGGAGACCCAGTACTTC.

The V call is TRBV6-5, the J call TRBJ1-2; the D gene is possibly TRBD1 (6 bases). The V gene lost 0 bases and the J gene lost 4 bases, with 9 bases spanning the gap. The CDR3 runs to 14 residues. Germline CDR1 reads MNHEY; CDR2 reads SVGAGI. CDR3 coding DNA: TGTGCCAGCAGTTACTCGAGGGACACCTATGGCTACACCTTC. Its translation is CASSYSRDTYGYTF.

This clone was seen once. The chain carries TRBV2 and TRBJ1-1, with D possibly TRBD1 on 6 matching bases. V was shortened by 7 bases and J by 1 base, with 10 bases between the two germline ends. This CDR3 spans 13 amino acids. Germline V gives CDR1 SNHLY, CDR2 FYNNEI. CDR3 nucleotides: TGTGCCAGCATTGGGGGGGCGAACACTGAAGCTTTCTTT. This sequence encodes CASIGGANTEAFF.

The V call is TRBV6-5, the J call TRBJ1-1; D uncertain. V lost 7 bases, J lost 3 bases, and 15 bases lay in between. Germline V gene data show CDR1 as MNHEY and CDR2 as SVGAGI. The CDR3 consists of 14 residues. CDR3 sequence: CASKTDGRDTEAFF. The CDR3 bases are TGTGCCAGCAAAACGGACGGGCGGGACACTGAAGCTTTCTTT.

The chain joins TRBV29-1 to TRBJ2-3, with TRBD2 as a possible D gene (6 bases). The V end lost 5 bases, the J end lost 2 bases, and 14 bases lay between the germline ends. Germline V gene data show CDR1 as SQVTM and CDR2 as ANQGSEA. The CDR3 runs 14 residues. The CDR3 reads CSVIGTSVTDTQYF. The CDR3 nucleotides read TGCAGCGTTATCGGGACTTCCGTCACAGATACGCAGTATTTT.

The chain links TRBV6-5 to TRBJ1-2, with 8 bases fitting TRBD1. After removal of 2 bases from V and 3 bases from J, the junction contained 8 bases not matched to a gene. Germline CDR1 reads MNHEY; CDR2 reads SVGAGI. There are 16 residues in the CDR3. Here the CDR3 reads CASSYTKQGGDYGYTF. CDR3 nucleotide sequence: TGTGCCAGCAGTTACACAAAACAGGGGGGCGACTATGGCTACACCTTC.

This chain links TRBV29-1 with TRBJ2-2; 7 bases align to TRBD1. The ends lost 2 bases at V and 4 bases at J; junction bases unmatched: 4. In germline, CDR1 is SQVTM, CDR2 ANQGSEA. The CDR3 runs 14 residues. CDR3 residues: CSVETGAGTGELFF. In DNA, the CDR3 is TGCAGCGTTGAAACAGGGGCGGGCACCGGGGAGCTGTTTTTT.

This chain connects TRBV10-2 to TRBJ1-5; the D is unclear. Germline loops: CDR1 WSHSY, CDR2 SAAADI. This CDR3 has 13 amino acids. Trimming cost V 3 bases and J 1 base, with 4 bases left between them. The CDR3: CASSELSNQPQHF. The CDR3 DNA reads TGCGCCAGCAGTGAACTAAGCAATCAGCCCCAGCATTTT.

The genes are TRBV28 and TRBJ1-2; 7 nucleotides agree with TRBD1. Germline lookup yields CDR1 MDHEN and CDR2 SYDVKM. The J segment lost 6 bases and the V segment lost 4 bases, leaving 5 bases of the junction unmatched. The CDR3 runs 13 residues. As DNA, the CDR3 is TGTGCCAGCAGTTGGAGGACAGGCAATGGCTACACCTTC. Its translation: CASSWRTGNGYTF.

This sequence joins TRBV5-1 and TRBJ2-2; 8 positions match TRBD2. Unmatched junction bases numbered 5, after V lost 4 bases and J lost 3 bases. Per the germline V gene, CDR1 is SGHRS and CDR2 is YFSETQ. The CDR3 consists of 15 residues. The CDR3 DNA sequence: TGCGCCAGCAGCCGCGGGACTAGTGACACCGGGGAGCTGTTTTTT. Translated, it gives CASSRGTSDTGELFF.

CDR3 sequence reads: CASSSGTLAYEQYF. CDR3 in DNA: TGCGCCAGCAGCTCCGGGACACTGGCCTACGAGCAGTACTTC. V usage is TRBV5-1 and J usage is TRBJ2-7, with D possibly matching TRBD1 (6 bases). The length of the CDR3 is 14 residues. Germline lookup yields CDR1 SGHRS and CDR2 YFSETQ. V was trimmed by 3 bases and J by 2 bases, leaving 12 bases between them.

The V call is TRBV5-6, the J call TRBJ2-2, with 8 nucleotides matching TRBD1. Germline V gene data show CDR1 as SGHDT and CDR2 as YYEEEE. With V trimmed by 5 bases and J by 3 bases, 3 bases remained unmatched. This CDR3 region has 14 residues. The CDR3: CASRPTGDTGELFF. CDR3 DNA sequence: TGTGCCAGCAGACCGACAGGGGACACCGGGGAGCTGTTTTTT.

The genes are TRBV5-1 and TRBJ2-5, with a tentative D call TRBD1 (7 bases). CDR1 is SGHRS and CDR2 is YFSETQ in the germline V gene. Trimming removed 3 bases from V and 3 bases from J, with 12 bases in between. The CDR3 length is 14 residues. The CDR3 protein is CASSSGDRKETQYF. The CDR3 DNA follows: TGCGCCAGCAGCTCGGGGGACAGAAAAGAGACCCAGTACTTC.

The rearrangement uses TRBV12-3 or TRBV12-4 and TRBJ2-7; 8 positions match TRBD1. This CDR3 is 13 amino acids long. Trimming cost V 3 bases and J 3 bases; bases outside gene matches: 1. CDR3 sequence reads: CASSFGQGYEQYF. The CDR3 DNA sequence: TGTGCCAGCAGTTTTGGACAGGGCTACGAGCAGTACTTC.

CDR3 nucleotide sequence: TGTGCCAGTAGACGAGGGCGGGTAGCGGGAGGCACAGATACGCAGTATTTT. This encodes CASRRGRVAGGTDTQYF. The chain carries TRBV19 and TRBJ2-3; 9 bases align to TRBD2. This CDR3 spans 17 amino acids. Germline CDR1 and CDR2: LNHDA and SQIVND (reference sequence). J lost 1 base, V lost 6 bases, and 11 bases had no gene match.

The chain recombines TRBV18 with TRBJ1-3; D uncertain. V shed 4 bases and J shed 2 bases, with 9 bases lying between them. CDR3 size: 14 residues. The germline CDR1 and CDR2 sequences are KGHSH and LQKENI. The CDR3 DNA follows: TGTGCCAGCTCACAAAATCGAGCTGGAAACACCATATATTTT. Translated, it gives CASSQNRAGNTIYF.

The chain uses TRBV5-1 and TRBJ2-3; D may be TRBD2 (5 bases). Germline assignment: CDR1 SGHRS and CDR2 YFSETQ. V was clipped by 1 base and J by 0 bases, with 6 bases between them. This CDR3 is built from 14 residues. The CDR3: CASSLRGSTDTQYF. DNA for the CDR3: TGCGCCAGCAGCTTGAGAGGGAGCACAGATACGCAGTATTTT.

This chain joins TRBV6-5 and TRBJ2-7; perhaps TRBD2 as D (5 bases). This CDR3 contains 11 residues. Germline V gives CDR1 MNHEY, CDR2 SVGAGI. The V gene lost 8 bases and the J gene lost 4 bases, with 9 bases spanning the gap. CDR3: CASGLAYEQYF. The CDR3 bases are TGTGCCAGCGGACTGGCGTACGAGCAGTACTTC.

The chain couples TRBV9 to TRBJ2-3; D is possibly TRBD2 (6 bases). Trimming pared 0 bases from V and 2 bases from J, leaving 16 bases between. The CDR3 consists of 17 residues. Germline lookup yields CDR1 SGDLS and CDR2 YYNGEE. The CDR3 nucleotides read TGTGCCAGCAGCGTAGGGGCGGGGCTCCTTCTCACAGATACGCAGTATTTT. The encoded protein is CASSVGAGLLLTDTQYF.

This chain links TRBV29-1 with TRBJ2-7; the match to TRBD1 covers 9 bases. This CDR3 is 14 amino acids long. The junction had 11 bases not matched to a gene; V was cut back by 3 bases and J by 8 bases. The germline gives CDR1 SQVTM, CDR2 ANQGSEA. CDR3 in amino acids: CSVDLTGQGSQQYF. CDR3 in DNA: TGCAGCGTTGATCTAACAGGACAGGGGAGTCAGCAGTACTTC.

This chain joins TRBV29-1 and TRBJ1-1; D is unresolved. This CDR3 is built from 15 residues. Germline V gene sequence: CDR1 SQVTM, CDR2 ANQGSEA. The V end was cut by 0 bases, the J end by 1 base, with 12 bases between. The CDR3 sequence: CSVEDRAGRNTEAFF. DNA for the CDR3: TGCAGCGTTGAAGATCGCGCGGGCCGGAACACTGAAGCTTTCTTT.

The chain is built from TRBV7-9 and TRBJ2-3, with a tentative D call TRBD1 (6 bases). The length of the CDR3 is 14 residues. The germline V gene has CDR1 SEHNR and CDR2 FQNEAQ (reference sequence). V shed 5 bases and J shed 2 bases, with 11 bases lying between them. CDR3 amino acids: CASSNRDFTDTQYF. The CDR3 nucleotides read TGTGCCAGCAGCAACAGGGATTTCACAGATACGCAGTATTTT.